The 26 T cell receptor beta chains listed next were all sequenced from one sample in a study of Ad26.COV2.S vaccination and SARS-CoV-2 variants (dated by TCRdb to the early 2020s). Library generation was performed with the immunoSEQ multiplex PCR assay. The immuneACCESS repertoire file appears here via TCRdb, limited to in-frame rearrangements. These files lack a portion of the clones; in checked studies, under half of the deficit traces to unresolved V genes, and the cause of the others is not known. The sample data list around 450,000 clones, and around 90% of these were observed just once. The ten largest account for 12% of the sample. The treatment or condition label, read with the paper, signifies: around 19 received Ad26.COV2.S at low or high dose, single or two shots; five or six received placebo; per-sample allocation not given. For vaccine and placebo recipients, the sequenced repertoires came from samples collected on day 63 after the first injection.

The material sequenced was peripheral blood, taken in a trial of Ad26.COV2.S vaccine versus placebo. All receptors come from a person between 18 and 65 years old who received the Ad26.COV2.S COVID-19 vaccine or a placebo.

The CDR3 DNA reads TGCAGCGTTGAAGAATTGACAGGGGGTAGCTACGAGCAGTACTTC. Translation gives CSVEELTGGSYEQYF. The chain carries TRBV29-1 and TRBJ2-7; 9 bases are a match to TRBD1. J gave up 3 bases and V 0 bases, and 6 bases lay outside the gene matches. Per the germline V gene, CDR1 is SQVTM and CDR2 is ANQGSEA. CDR3 length: 15 residues.

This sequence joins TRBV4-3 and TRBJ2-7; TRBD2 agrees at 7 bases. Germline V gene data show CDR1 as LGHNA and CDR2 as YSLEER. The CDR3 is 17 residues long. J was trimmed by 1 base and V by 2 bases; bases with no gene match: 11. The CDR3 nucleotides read TGCGCCAGCAGCCAACTCCCGGGTAGCGGGTTATCCTACGAGCAGTACTTC. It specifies CASSQLPGSGLSYEQYF.

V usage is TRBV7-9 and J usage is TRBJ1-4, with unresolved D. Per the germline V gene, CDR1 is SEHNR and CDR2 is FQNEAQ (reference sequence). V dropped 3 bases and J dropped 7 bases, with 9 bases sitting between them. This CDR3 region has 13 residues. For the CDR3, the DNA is TGTGCCAGCAGCTTGGGGTATGGTGAAAAACTGTTTTTT. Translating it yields CASSLGYGEKLFF. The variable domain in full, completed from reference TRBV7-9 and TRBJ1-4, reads DTGVSQNPRHKITKRGQNVTFRCDPISEHNRLYWYRQTLGQGPEFLTYFQNEAQLEKSRLLSDRFSAERPKGSFSTLEIQRTEQGDSAMYLCASSLGYGEKLFFGSGTQLSVL.

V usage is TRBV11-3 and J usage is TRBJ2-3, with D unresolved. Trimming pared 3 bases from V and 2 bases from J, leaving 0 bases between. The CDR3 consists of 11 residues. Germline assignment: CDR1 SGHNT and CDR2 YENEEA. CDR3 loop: CASSFTDTQYF. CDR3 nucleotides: TGTGCCAGCAGCTTCACAGATACGCAGTATTTT.

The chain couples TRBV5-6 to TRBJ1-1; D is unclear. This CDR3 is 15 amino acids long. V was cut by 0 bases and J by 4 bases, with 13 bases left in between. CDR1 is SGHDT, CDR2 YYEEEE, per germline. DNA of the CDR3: TGTGCCAGCAGCTTGGTCGGTGTAGATTTCACTGAAGCTTTCTTT. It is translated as CASSLVGVDFTEAFF.

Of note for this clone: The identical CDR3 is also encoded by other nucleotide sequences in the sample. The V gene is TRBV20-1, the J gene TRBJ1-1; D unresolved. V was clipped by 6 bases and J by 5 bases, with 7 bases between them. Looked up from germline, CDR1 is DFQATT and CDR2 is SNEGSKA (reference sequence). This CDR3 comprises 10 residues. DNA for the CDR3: TGCAGTGCGGGCCGAACTGAAGCTTTCTTT. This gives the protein CSAGRTEAFF.

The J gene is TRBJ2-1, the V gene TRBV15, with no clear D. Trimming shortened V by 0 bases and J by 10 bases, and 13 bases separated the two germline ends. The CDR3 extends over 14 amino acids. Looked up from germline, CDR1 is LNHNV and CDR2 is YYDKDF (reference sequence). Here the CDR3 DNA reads TGTGCCACCAGCAGAGATTTGGGCGGAGAAGAGCAGTTCTTC. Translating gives CATSRDLGGEEQFF.

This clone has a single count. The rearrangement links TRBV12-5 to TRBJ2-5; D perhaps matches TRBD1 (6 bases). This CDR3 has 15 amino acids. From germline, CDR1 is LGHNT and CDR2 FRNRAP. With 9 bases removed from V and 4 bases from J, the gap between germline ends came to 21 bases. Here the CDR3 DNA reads TGTGCTAGCGGATCCGGGACACTCCCAGGAGAGACCCAGTACTTC. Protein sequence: CASGSGTLPGETQYF. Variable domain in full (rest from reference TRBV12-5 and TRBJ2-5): DARVTQTPRHKVTEMGQEVTMRCQPILGHNTVFWYRQTMMQGLELLAYFRNRAPLDDSGMPKDRFSAEMPDATLATLKIQPSEPRDSAVYFCASGSGTLPGETQYFGPGTRLLVL.

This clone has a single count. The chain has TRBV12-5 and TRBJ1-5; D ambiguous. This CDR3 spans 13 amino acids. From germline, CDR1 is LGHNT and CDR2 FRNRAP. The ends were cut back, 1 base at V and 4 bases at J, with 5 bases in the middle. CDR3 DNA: TGTGCTAGTGGTTTGGAGGAAAATCAGCCCCAGCATTTT. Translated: CASGLEENQPQHF.

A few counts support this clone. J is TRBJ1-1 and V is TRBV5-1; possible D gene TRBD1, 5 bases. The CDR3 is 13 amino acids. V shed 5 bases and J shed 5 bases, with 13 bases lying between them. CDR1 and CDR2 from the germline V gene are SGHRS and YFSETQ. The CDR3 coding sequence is TGCGCCAGCAGTTTCACAGGTAGAACTGAAGCTTTCTTT. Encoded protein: CASSFTGRTEAFF.

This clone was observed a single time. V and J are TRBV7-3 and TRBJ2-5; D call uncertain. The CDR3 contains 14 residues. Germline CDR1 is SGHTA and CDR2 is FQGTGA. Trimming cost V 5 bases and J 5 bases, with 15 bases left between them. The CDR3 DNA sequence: TGTGCCAGCAGCAAAGGGATATCCCGGGAGACCCAGTACTTC. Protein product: CASSKGISRETQYF. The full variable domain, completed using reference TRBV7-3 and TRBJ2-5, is GAGVSQTPSNKVTEKGKYVELRCDPISGHTALYWYRQSLGQGPEFLIYFQGTGAADDSGLPNDRFFAVRPEGSVSTLKIQRTERGDSAVYLCASSKGISRETQYFGPGTRLLVL.

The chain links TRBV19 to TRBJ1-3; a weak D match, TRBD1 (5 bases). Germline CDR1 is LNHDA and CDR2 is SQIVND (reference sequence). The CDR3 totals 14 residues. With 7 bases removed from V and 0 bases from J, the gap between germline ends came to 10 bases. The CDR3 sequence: CASTYGGSGNTIYF. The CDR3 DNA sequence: TGTGCCAGTACCTACGGGGGCTCTGGAAACACCATATATTTT.

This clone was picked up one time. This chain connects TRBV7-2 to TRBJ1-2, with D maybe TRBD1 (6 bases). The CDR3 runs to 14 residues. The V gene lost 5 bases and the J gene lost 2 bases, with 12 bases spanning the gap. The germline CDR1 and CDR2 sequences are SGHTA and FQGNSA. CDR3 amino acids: CASSPGTHNYGYTF. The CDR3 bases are TGTGCCAGCAGCCCGGGGACACACAACTATGGCTACACCTTC.

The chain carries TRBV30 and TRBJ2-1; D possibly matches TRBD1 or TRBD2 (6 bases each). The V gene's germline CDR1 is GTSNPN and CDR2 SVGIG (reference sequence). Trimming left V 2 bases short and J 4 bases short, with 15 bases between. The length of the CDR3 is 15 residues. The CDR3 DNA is TGTGCCTGGAGTTTCCAGGGGAGGATATACAATGAGCAGTTCTTC. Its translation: CAWSFQGRIYNEQFF. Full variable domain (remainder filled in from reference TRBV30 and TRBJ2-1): SQTIHQWPATLVQPVGSPLSLECTVEGTSNPNLYWYRQAAGRGLQLLFYSVGIGQISSEVPQNLSASRPQDRQFILSSKKLLLSDSGFYLCAWSFQGRIYNEQFFGPGTRLTVL.

The CDR3 loop reads CASSHSSEEGMNTEAFF. The CDR3 DNA sequence: TGCGCCAGCAGCCATTCCTCCGAGGAGGGTATGAACACTGAAGCTTTCTTT. V usage is TRBV4-1 and J usage is TRBJ1-1, with no clear D. Trimming took off 3 bases at V and 0 bases at J, with 17 bases between the two ends. Germline assignment: CDR1 MGHRA and CDR2 YSYEKL. This CDR3 spans 17 amino acids.

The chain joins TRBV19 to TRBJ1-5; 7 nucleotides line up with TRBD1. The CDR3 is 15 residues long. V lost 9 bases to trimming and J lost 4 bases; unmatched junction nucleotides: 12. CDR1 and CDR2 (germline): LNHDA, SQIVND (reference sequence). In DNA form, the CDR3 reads TGTGCCAGCTCTAATAGGGACAGAAAAAATCAGCCCCAGCATTTT. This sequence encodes CASSNRDRKNQPQHF. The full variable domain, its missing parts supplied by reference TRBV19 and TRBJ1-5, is DGGITQSPKYLFRKEGQNVTLSCEQNLNHDAMYWYRQDPGQGLRLIYYSQIVNDFQKGDIAEGYSVSREKKESFPLTVTSAQKNPTAFYLCASSNRDRKNQPQHFGDGTRLSIL.

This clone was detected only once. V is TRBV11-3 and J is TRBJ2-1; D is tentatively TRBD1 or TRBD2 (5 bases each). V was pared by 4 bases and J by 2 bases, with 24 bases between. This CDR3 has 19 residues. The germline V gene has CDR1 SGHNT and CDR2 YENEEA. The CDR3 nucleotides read TGTGCCAGCAGCTACCGGGACCCCAGTACGGGTGGCGCCTACAATGAGCAGTTCTTC. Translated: CASSYRDPSTGGAYNEQFF.

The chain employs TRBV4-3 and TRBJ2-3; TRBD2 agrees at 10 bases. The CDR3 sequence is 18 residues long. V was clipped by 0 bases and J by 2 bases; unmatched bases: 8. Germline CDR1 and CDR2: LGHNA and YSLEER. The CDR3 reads CASSQDRILAGATDTQYF. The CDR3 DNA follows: TGCGCCAGCAGCCAAGATCGGATTCTAGCGGGAGCCACAGATACGCAGTATTTT.

This CDR3 is CATSDPSGTRYNEQFF. The CDR3 DNA reads TGTGCCACCAGTGATCCTAGCGGGACGCGATACAATGAGCAGTTCTTC. V gene TRBV24-1 combines with J gene TRBJ2-1; TRBD2 aligns across 9 bases. There are 16 residues in the CDR3. Germline loops: CDR1 KGHDR, CDR2 SFDVKD. The V segment lost 3 bases and the J segment 4 bases; nucleotides outside the gene matches: 6.

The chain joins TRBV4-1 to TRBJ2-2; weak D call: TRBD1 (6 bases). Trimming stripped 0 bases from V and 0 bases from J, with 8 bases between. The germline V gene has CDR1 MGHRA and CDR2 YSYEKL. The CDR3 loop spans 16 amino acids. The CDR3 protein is CASSQEQGTNTGELFF. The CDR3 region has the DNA TGCGCCAGCAGCCAAGAGCAGGGGACGAACACCGGGGAGCTGTTTTTT.

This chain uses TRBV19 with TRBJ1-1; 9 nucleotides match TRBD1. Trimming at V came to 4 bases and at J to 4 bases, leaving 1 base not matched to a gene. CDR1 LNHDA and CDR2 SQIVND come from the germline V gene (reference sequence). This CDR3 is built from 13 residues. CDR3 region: CASSRTGVTEAFF. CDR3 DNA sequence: TGTGCCAGTAGTAGGACAGGGGTCACTGAAGCTTTCTTT.

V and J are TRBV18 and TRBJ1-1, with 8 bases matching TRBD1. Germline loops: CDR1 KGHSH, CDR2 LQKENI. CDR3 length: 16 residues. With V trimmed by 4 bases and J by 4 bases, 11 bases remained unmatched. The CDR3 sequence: CASSLGQGRDSTEAFF. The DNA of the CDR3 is TGTGCCAGCTCACTCGGACAGGGTAGGGATAGCACTGAAGCTTTCTTT.

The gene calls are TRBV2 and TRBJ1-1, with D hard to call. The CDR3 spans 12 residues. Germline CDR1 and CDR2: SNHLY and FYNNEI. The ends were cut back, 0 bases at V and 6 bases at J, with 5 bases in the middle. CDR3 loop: CASSEAVSEAFF. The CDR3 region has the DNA TGTGCCAGCAGTGAAGCGGTGTCTGAAGCTTTCTTT.

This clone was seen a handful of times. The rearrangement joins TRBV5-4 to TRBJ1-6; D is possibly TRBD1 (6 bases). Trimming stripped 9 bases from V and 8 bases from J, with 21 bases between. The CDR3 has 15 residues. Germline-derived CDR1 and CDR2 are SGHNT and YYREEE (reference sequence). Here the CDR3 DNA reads TGTGCCACCAGAAACCGAAAACAGGGTGATTCACCCCTCCACTTT. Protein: CATRNRKQGDSPLHF.

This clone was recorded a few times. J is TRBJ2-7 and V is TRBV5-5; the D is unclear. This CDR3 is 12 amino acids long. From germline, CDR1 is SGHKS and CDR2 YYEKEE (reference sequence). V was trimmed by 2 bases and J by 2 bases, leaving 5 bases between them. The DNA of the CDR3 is TGTGCCAGCAGCTTTCAGACCTACGAGCAGTACTTC. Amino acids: CASSFQTYEQYF.

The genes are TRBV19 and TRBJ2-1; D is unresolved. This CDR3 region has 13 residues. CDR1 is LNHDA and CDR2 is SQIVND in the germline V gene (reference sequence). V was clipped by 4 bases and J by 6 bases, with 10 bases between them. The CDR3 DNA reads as TGTGCCAGTAGTAAGGGATTAGCCAATGAGCAGTTCTTC. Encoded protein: CASSKGLANEQFF.